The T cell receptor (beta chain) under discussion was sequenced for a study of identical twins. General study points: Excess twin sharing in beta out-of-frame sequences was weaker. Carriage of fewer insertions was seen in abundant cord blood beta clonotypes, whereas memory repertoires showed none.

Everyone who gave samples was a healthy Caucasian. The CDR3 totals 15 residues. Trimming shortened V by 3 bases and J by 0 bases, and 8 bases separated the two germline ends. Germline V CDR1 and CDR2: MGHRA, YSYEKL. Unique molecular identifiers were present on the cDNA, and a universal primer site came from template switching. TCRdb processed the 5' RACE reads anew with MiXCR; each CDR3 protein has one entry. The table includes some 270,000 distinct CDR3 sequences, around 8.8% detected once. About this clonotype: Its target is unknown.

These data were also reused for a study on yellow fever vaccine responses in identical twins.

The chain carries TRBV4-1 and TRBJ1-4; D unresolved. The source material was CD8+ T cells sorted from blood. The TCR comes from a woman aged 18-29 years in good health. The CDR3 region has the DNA TGCGCCAGCAGCCAGTATTCTTCAACTAATGAAAAACTGTTTTTT. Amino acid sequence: CASSQYSSTNEKLFF.